Presented here are 13 T cell receptor beta chains from one specimen sequenced in a study of OX40 agonist ivuxolimab in advanced cancers. Here immunoSEQ multiplex PCR was the method, and the copy in TCRdb shows in-frame clones only, minus some. The sample comprises roughly 36,000 clones, 74% of which are singletons, and approximately 13% rests with the top ten. The source material was CD4+ or CD8+ T cells sorted from blood, sampled in a trial of the OX40 agonist ivuxolimab. These TCRs come from an adult with an advanced solid tumor such as melanoma, head and neck, liver or kidney cancer.

The rearrangement uses TRBV10-2 and TRBJ1-4, with 7 bases lining up with TRBD1. This CDR3 region has 12 residues. CDR1 and CDR2 (germline): WSHSY, SAAADI. Losses at the gene ends were 2 bases for V and 10 bases for J; bases not matched to a gene: 1. CDR3 sequence: CASSERTGKLFF. The CDR3 DNA is TGCGCCAGCAGTGAGAGGACAGGAAAACTGTTTTTT.

This clone was picked up a small number of times. This chain links TRBV7-9 with TRBJ2-2, with 8 bases identical to TRBD1. Germline values: CDR1 SEHNR, CDR2 FQNEAQ (reference sequence). V lost 5 bases, J lost 0 bases, and 8 bases stayed unmatched. The CDR3 extends over 17 amino acids. This CDR3 is CASSPGQGGTNTGELFF. The CDR3 DNA follows: TGTGCCAGCAGCCCCGGACAGGGCGGTACGAACACCGGGGAGCTGTTTTTT.

This sequence joins TRBV27 and TRBJ1-1; no clear D gene. CDR3 length equals 14 residues. With 3 bases removed from V and 3 bases from J, the gap between germline ends came to 11 bases. In germline, CDR1 is MNHEY, CDR2 SMNVEV (reference sequence). Here the CDR3 reads CASSFLGRDTEAFF. DNA of the CDR3: TGTGCCAGCAGTTTTCTCGGGAGAGACACTGAAGCTTTCTTT.

The gene calls are TRBV7-9 and TRBJ1-2; D is unclear. The length of the CDR3 is 18 residues. V was cut by 5 bases and J by 6 bases, with 28 bases left in between. Per the germline V gene, CDR1 is SEHNR and CDR2 is FQNEAQ (reference sequence). The CDR3 DNA sequence: TGTGCCAGCAGCCCCTTTGGGGTGCCCCAATCGCCCAAAAATGGCTACACCTTC. The encoded protein is CASSPFGVPQSPKNGYTF.

This chain connects TRBV4-1 to TRBJ1-4; D remains ambiguous. The CDR3 runs to 16 residues. Between the trimmed V and J ends, which lost 3 bases and 4 bases, there was a span of 15 bases. In germline, CDR1 is MGHRA, CDR2 YSYEKL. CDR3 loop: CASSQTYIGRNEKLFF. CDR3 nucleotides: TGCGCCAGCAGCCAGACCTATATAGGGCGTAATGAAAAACTGTTTTTT.

The sample holds a few counts of this clone. J is TRBJ2-7 and V is TRBV10-2; 9 bases are shared with TRBD2. Germline V lookup: CDR1 WSHSY, CDR2 SAAADI. Germline trimming cut 3 bases from V and 0 bases from J; bases unmatched to any gene: 9. CDR3 length: 17 amino acids. The CDR3, as DNA: TGCGCCAGCAGTGATTGGGGGCGGGGGGGCGCCTCCTACGAGCAGTACTTC. Protein: CASSDWGRGGASYEQYF.

This chain joins TRBV6-6 and TRBJ1-1; D is possibly TRBD1 (6 bases). Trimming pared 8 bases from V and 5 bases from J, leaving 15 bases between. CDR3 size: 13 residues. Germline V gene lookup returns CDR1 MNHNY and CDR2 SVGAGI (reference sequence). CDR3 nucleotide sequence: TGTGCCAGCTGCCGACAGGAGTCTACTGAAGCTTTCTTT. It translates to CASCRQESTEAFF.

V and J are TRBV7-2 and TRBJ2-5, with TRBD2 matching 9 bases. This CDR3 spans 17 amino acids. Germline V CDR1 and CDR2: SGHTA, FQGNSA. V lost 5 bases, J lost 4 bases, and 14 bases stayed unmatched. CDR3: CASSVRAGGSSGETQYF. The CDR3 coding sequence is TGTGCCAGCAGCGTCCGAGCGGGGGGTTCATCGGGAGAGACCCAGTACTTC.

V usage is TRBV6-4 and J usage is TRBJ1-6; D gene ambiguous. V shed 0 bases and J shed 3 bases, with 0 bases lying between them. Germline values: CDR1 MRHNA, CDR2 SNTAGT. The CDR3 length is 13 residues. This CDR3 reads CASSDSYNSPLHF. In DNA, the CDR3 is TGTGCCAGCAGTGACTCCTATAATTCACCCCTCCACTTT.

V is TRBV7-9 and J is TRBJ2-7, with D perhaps TRBD2 (7 bases). The germline V gene has CDR1 SEHNR and CDR2 FQNEAQ (reference sequence). CDR3 length equals 16 residues. V lost 5 bases and J 6 bases, leaving 23 bases between the germline ends. The CDR3 spells CASSLTRGQSEGEQYF. The CDR3 DNA is TGTGCCAGCAGCCTAACGCGGGGGCAGAGTGAGGGCGAGCAGTACTTC. Filled out from reference TRBV7-9 and TRBJ2-7, the complete variable domain reads DTGVSQNPRHKITKRGQNVTFRCDPISEHNRLYWYRQTLGQGPEFLTYFQNEAQLEKSRLLSDRFSAERPKGSFSTLEIQRTEQGDSAMYLCASSLTRGQSEGEQYFGPGTRLTVT.

The chain combines TRBV19 with TRBJ1-5; D unresolved. This CDR3 has 15 residues. The germline gives CDR1 LNHDA, CDR2 SQIVND (reference sequence). Trimming cost V 0 bases and J 4 bases, with 10 bases left between them. The CDR3 sequence: CASSIDGLRNQPQHF. Here the CDR3 DNA reads TGTGCCAGTAGTATAGATGGACTGAGGAATCAGCCCCAGCATTTT.

The rearrangement uses TRBV21-1 and TRBJ2-5. TRBV21-1 represents a pseudogene. CDR3 length: 20 residues. CDR3 bases: TGTGCCAGCAGCAAGTCCCCCGGGGGCTTCTCGGTCCCTCGGCAAGAGACCCAGTACTTC. Amino acids: CASSKSPGGFSVPRQETQYF.

V gene TRBV28 combines with J gene TRBJ1-5; D uncertain. Trimming took off 5 bases at V and 6 bases at J, with 11 bases between the two ends. Germline-derived CDR1 and CDR2 are MDHEN and SYDVKM. The CDR3 is 13 amino acids. The CDR3 DNA reads TGTGCCAGCAGTGGGGTCGGAAGTCAGCCCCAGCATTTT. Translating it yields CASSGVGSQPQHF.